Shown below are 20 T cell receptor beta chains from a single sample sequenced in a study of blood T cell repertoires in COVID-19. The method was immunoSEQ multiplex PCR; TCRdb's version includes in-frame clones alone and lacks a portion of them. Of tens of thousands of clones in the sample, approximately 86% are singletons; the top ten hold around 5.3%. Specimen: peripheral blood. All receptors come from a man aged 35-49 years with acute or convalescent COVID-19.

The rearrangement uses TRBV25-1 and TRBJ2-3, with D perhaps TRBD1 (7 bases). Trimming stripped 2 bases from V and 6 bases from J, with 9 bases between. From germline, CDR1 is MGHDK and CDR2 SYGVNS. The CDR3 extends over 13 amino acids. This chain's CDR3 is CASSEAGQDTQYF. As DNA, the CDR3 is TGTGCCAGCAGTGAAGCGGGACAGGATACGCAGTATTTT.

The V call is TRBV6-2 or TRBV6-3, the J call TRBJ2-5, with a weak D call TRBD1 (6 bases). Trimming cost V 5 bases and J 5 bases, with 21 bases left between them. The CDR3 sequence is 16 residues long. The germline gives CDR1 MNHEY, CDR2 SVGEGT. The CDR3 DNA reads TGTGCCAGCAGTGCGTCTGACAGGACCTCTCAGGAGACCCAGTACTTC. The encoded protein is CASSASDRTSQETQYF.

The chain recombines TRBV6-6 with TRBJ1-2; the D gene is possibly TRBD1 (6 bases). CDR3 size: 14 residues. Germline V CDR1 and CDR2: MNHNY, SVGAGI (reference sequence). Trimming removed 6 bases from V and 4 bases from J, with 15 bases in between. CDR3 region: CASSQKGDTYGYTF. The DNA of the CDR3 is TGTGCCAGCAGCCAAAAGGGGGACACCTATGGCTACACCTTC.

The chain carries TRBV21-1 and TRBJ1-1. TRBV21-1 is described as a pseudogene. This CDR3 spans 17 amino acids. The CDR3 nucleotides are TGTGCCAGCAGCAAAAGGACCCCGGGGAAGTCAAACACTGAAGCTTTCTTT. Protein product: CASSKRTPGKSNTEAFF.

The rearrangement links TRBV14 to TRBJ1-1; TRBD1 is a possible D gene (6 bases). The CDR3 is 12 residues long. Trimming pared 4 bases from V and 10 bases from J, leaving 13 bases between. Germline CDR1 reads SGHDN; CDR2 reads FVKESK. The DNA for the CDR3 is TGTGCCAGCAGCCCCGGGACACGGCGAGCTTTCTTT. Protein: CASSPGTRRAFF.

The V gene is TRBV5-1, the J gene TRBJ2-1; unclear D gene. Per the germline V gene, CDR1 is SGHRS and CDR2 is YFSETQ. The CDR3 has 14 amino acids. V shed 2 bases and J shed 2 bases, with 8 bases lying between them. The CDR3 region has the DNA TGCGCCAGCAGCTTTTTGAGCCCCTACAATGAGCAGTTCTTC. Translation gives CASSFLSPYNEQFF.

This clone was found a few times. The rearrangement uses TRBV2 and TRBJ2-7; D is perhaps TRBD1 (6 bases). Trimming removed 0 bases at V and 5 bases at J, with 11 bases between. This CDR3 is 14 amino acids long. Looked up from germline, CDR1 is SNHLY and CDR2 is FYNNEI. Here the CDR3 reads CASSEAPGAHEQYF. The CDR3 DNA sequence: TGTGCCAGCAGTGAAGCGCCAGGGGCCCACGAGCAGTACTTC.

The chain combines TRBV14 with TRBJ1-6; tentative D call: TRBD1 (5 bases). V was trimmed by 2 bases and J by 7 bases, leaving 9 bases between them. CDR1 and CDR2 (germline): SGHDN, FVKESK. The CDR3 has 14 residues. Written as DNA, the CDR3 is TGTGCCAGCAGCCAATTGTCAGGGAATTCACCCCTCCACTTT. Amino acids: CASSQLSGNSPLHF.

The chain has TRBV5-8 and TRBJ1-1, with D possibly matching TRBD1 (6 bases). Germline V gives CDR1 SGHTS, CDR2 YDEGEE. The CDR3 spans 14 residues. Trimming took 0 bases from V and 3 from J, leaving 9 bases between them. CDR3 bases: TGTGCCAGCAGCTTGGCCCCAGGGGACACTGAAGCTTTCTTT. Translation: CASSLAPGDTEAFF.

The CDR3 sequence is CASSLASLAGELADTQYF. Written as DNA, the CDR3 is TGTGCCAGCAGCTTAGCGTCCCTAGCGGGGGAGTTGGCAGATACGCAGTATTTT. The V gene is TRBV7-9, the J gene TRBJ2-3; 10 nucleotides align to TRBD2. CDR3 size: 18 residues. Germline lookup yields CDR1 SEHNR and CDR2 FQNEAQ (reference sequence). The V segment lost 0 bases and the J segment 4 bases; nucleotides outside the gene matches: 10.

The chain is built from TRBV13 and TRBJ1-2; TRBD1 might be the D (6 bases). This CDR3 comprises 14 residues. The germline V and J ends were trimmed by 2 bases and 2 bases, with 9 bases remaining between them. Germline lookup yields CDR1 PRHDT and CDR2 FYEKMQ (reference sequence). CDR3 sequence reads: CASSLHTGNYGYTF. CDR3 sequence (DNA): TGTGCCAGCAGCTTACATACAGGGAACTATGGCTACACCTTC.

This chain links TRBV19 with TRBJ1-2; tentative D call: TRBD1 (6 bases). This CDR3 contains 15 residues. Trimming left V 5 bases short and J 2 bases short, with 15 bases between. The germline V gene encodes CDR1 LNHDA and CDR2 SQIVND (reference sequence). The CDR3 region is CASSPRTAKNYGYTF. Here the CDR3 DNA reads TGTGCCAGTAGTCCAAGGACAGCCAAAAACTATGGCTACACCTTC.

This chain joins TRBV6-1 and TRBJ2-7; unclear D gene. The germline gives CDR1 MNHNS, CDR2 SASEGT. Trimming took 2 bases from V and 3 from J, leaving 5 bases between them. There are 12 residues in the CDR3. Written as DNA, the CDR3 is TGTGCCAGCAGTGAAACGAGCTACGAGCAGTACTTC. Protein sequence: CASSETSYEQYF.

This clone showed up just once. This chain connects TRBV6-5 to TRBJ1-1, with D tentatively TRBD1 (5 bases). CDR1 and CDR2 from the germline V gene are MNHEY and SVGAGI. The CDR3 extends over 13 amino acids. V was trimmed by 5 bases and J by 3 bases, leaving 10 bases between them. CDR3 region: CASSIPGHTEAFF. The CDR3 region has the DNA TGTGCCAGCAGTATACCAGGGCACACTGAAGCTTTCTTT.

The chain employs TRBV5-1 and TRBJ1-6, with D possibly being TRBD1 (6 bases). This CDR3 is built from 13 residues. CDR1 and CDR2 from the germline V gene are SGHRS and YFSETQ. V was cut by 5 bases and J by 8 bases, with 11 bases left in between. The CDR3 here is CASRGHLDSPLHF. The CDR3 region has the DNA TGCGCCAGCAGGGGACACTTGGATTCACCCCTCCACTTT.

The rearrangement uses TRBV27 and TRBJ2-6, with 9 positions matching TRBD1. The germline V gene has CDR1 MNHEY and CDR2 SMNVEV (reference sequence). This CDR3 is 18 amino acids long. After removal of 2 bases from V and 0 bases from J, the junction contained 5 bases not matched to a gene. CDR3 sequence: CASSLRTGASSGANVLTF. CDR3 in DNA: TGTGCCAGCAGTTTACGGACAGGGGCGAGCTCTGGGGCCAACGTCCTGACTTTC.

The chain uses TRBV5-1 and TRBJ1-3; D perhaps matches TRBD1 (6 bases). The V and J ends lost 1 base and 3 bases respectively, with 14 bases between them. The V gene's germline CDR1 is SGHRS and CDR2 YFSETQ. The CDR3 length is 16 residues. Written as DNA, the CDR3 is TGCGCCAGCAGCTTGATCTCGGGGGGCGGTGGAAACACCATATATTTT. Amino acid sequence: CASSLISGGGGNTIYF.

The rearrangement uses TRBV5-1 and TRBJ1-1, with 7 bases identical to TRBD1. This CDR3 region has 14 residues. Trimming removed 0 bases from V and 4 bases from J; junction bases left unmatched: 3. Germline assignment: CDR1 SGHRS and CDR2 YFSETQ. The CDR3 protein is CASSLDPGGTEAFF. The DNA for the CDR3 is TGCGCCAGCAGCTTGGACCCAGGGGGCACTGAAGCTTTCTTT. Drawing the rest from reference TRBV5-1 and TRBJ1-1, the complete variable domain is KAGVTQTPRYLIKTRGQQVTLSCSPISGHRSVSWYQQTPGQGLQFLFEYFSETQRNKGNFPGRFSGRQFSNSRSEMNVSTLELGDSALYLCASSLDPGGTEAFFGQGTRLTVV.

The chain uses TRBV7-2 and TRBJ1-1, with 7 nucleotides matching TRBD1. Trimming removed 1 base from V and 0 bases from J; junction bases left unmatched: 11. The CDR3 loop spans 18 amino acids. CDR1 and CDR2 (germline): SGHTA, FQGNSA. CDR3 DNA sequence: TGTGCCAGCAGCTTAGGCCGGTTTCAGGGGGACCTGAACACTGAAGCTTTCTTT. The encoded protein is CASSLGRFQGDLNTEAFF.

CDR3 sequence reads: CASSLRGQSWDLYGYTF. In DNA, the CDR3 is TGTGCCAGCAGCTTAAGAGGACAGTCATGGGACCTCTATGGCTACACCTTC. V gene TRBV5-8 combines with J gene TRBJ1-2, with a tentative D call TRBD1 (6 bases). Between the trimmed V and J ends, which lost 2 bases and 4 bases, there was a span of 21 bases. The V gene's germline CDR1 is SGHTS and CDR2 YDEGEE. CDR3 size: 17 residues. Full variable domain (outside the CDR3, taken from reference TRBV5-8 and TRBJ1-2): EAGVTQSPTHLIKTRGQQATLRCSPISGHTSVYWYQQALGLGLQFLLWYDEGEERNRGNFPPRFSGRQFPNYSSELNVNALELEDSALYLCASSLRGQSWDLYGYTFGSGTRLTVV.